This record concerns one T cell receptor (beta chain) sequence. Its specificity is not known. One entry per CDR3 protein results from TCRdb running MiXCR on the reads. The sample carries 600,000 to 700,000 distinct CDR3 sequences, roughly 33% recorded once. These data originate in a study of T cell repertoires in cytomegalovirus infection. Study information: The authors relied on CMV epitopes, both recently identified HLA-C-restricted and well-studied HLA-B-restricted. Both CMV infection and a matching HLA type were indicated by public TCR beta signatures.

The starting material was cultured PBMCs, obtained from culture after CMV antigen stimulation. This TCR came from a human donor in good health (CMV status not recorded). Some clones in this sample may be carry-over from other donors' samples.

As DNA, the CDR3 is TGTGCCAGCACCGGACAGTATACGCAGTATTTT. Translation: CASTGQYTQYF. The chain links TRBV2 to TRBJ2-3; tentative D call: TRBD1 (6 bases). Trimming shortened V by 7 bases and J by 7 bases, and 9 bases separated the two germline ends. The CDR3 spans 11 residues. Looked up from germline, CDR1 is SNHLY and CDR2 is FYNNEI. Variable domain in full (rest from reference TRBV2 and TRBJ2-3): EPEVTQTPSHQVTQMGQEVILRCVPISNHLYFYWYRQILGQKVEFLVSFYNNEISEKSEIFDDQFSVERPDGSNFTLKIRSTKLEDSAMYFCASTGQYTQYFGPGTRLTVL.